This paragraph reports one T cell receptor beta chain. In its sample, this clone was seen once. No antigen is known for it. No quality values exist for individual bases; no much larger clone is one base distant. The sample comes from a study of control samples from healthy donors and cancer patients (dated by TCRdb to the early 2020s). The library came from the immunoSEQ multiplex PCR assay. TCRdb carries this immuneACCESS record with in-frame sequences only. Its versions omit some clonotypes, under half of them owing to an unresolved V gene in the studies checked, with the rest unexplained. The sample yields 65,000 to 90,000 clones; about 89% were counted once. The ten largest clones represent about 9.5% of the sample. The germline ends are 17 bases apart after V is trimmed by 5 bases and J by 4 bases. Inclusive of the bounding cysteine and phenylalanine, the CDR3 is 16 residues long. The DNA shown is the 48-base CDR3, in frame from base 1. Taken from the germline V gene, the CDR1 and CDR2 loops are SNHLY and FYNNEI.

This sequence originates from a woman in her fifties or sixties with colorectal cancer. The source material was PBMCs. This chain is built from TRBV2 and TRBJ2-2; the D gene is perhaps TRBD1, on 6 matching bases. The DNA sequence is TGTGCCAGCAGTACCACAGGGTGGCGTGGCACCGGGGAGCTGTTTTTT. The encoded protein is CASSTTGWRGTGELFF.